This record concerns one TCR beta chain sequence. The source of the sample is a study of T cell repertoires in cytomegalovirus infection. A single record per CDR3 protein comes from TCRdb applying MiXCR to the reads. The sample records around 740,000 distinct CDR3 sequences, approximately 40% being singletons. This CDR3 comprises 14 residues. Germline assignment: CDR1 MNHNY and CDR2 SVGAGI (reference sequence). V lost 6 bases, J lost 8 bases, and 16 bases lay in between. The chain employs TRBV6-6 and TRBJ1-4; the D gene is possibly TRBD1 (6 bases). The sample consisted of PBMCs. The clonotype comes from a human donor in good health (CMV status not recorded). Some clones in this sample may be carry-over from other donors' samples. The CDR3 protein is CASRSTGGGEKLFF. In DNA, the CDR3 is TGTGCCAGCAGGTCGACAGGTGGAGGCGAAAAACTGTTTTTT.